The source of this TCR beta chain is a study of monozygotic twins with inflammatory bowel disease (dated by TCRdb to between 2017 and 2020). Study-wide context: A total of roughly 28 monozygotic twin pairs were included in the full study, comprising nine German pairs (four IBD-concordant, five IBD-discordant) and 19 IBD-discordant Danish pairs. Each individual had, on average, about 151 000 unique TCRalpha sequences and 181 000 unique TCRbeta sequences available for analysis. Disease-associated traits were sought mainly through comparisons between IBD patients and their genetically identical healthy co-twins within discordant pairs. The full study reports these points: No single strong signal or clonotype linked to IBD turned up in the results, so the idea that one exists was not supported. TCRbeta repertoire diversity, by inverse Simpson index, was decreased in IBD patients compared with their healthy co-twins. IBD patients shared fewer clonotypes with other individuals than healthy twins did, most markedly in patients showing signs of disease activity. No difference in repertoire similarity was observed between concordant and discordant twins, possibly owing to limited statistical power. Background noise and inter-individual variability may have been introduced into the repertoires by the differing immunosuppressive treatments among patients. Different T cell subtypes could not be distinguished in the analysis.

From each donor, a roughly 2.5 ml peripheral blood sample was drawn into PAXgene tubes and stored at -80 degrees C. Without T cell sorting, total RNA was isolated from whole blood using the PAXgene blood miRNA kit on an automated QIAcube. Peripheral blood from monozygotic twin pairs, either concordant or discordant for inflammatory bowel disease, underwent deep TCRalpha and TCRbeta repertoire profiling that used unique molecular barcoding. Smoking habits were recorded for all twin pairs, and individuals were classified as current, former or never smokers. The CDR3 goes from the cysteine to the phenylalanine over 17 residues. The DNA sequence is not available. The germline V gene sets CDR1 to SGHDT and CDR2 to YYEEEE. To note about this clonotype: This receptor's antigen is unknown.

Libraries were prepared through 5' RACE. Preparation of each TCR library used about 4,000 ng of total RNA. For each sample, cDNA synthesis with SMARTScribe reverse transcriptase was split into eight separate reactions. During cDNA synthesis, template switching was used to introduce unique molecular identifiers that contained a 6-nucleotide sample barcode. Two nested PCRs of roughly 16 and 10 cycles amplified the TCRalpha and TCRbeta cDNA, and bead purification followed each PCR. Before amplification, cDNA was treated with uracil DNA-glycosylase and purified using the QIAquick PCR purification kit. In the second PCR, Illumina TruSeq-compatible adapters and sample-specific barcodes were added. TapeStation and Qubit were used to check library quality and concentration, and 4.5 to 6.5 ng of each library was pooled. Pooled libraries were sequenced on an Illumina HiSeq2500 single-index Rapid Run with 2 x 100 bp reads and custom sequencing primers. The original methods were these. MiGEC version 1.2.6 was used for UMI-based consensus assembly, which corrected PCR and sequencing errors. MiXCR version 2.1.1 handled V(D)J alignment, clonotype assembly and CDR3 extraction. To normalise gene usage, clonotype sharing and MAIT/NKT TCR abundance, the top 1000, 10 000 and 20 000 clonotypes in each sample were analysed. Diversity was computed as the inverse Simpson index with the vegan R package after downsampling to 27 000 UMIs. Paired Mann-Whitney U tests on discordant twin pairs were used, with Benjamini-Hochberg multiple-testing correction. After reprocessing by TCRdb, each CDR3 protein sequence is one entry, and no DNA is given. The V and J calls here are based on TCRdb, not the publication. The sample table holds 350,000 to 550,000 distinct CDR3 sequences. Of the sample, about 2.3% is held by the ten largest clones.

Material: blood. This chain joins TRBV5-6 to TRBJ1-2; TCRdb returns TRBD1, unconfirmable since there is no DNA. The TCR comes from a human donor with ulcerative colitis or Crohn's disease, or a healthy co-twin of an affected twin (not recorded which). The CDR3 in this case is CASSLRDRAMANYGYTF.